A single sample is the source of the 30 T cell receptor beta chains below, sequenced in a study of cytomegalovirus exposure and HLA in healthy donors. Both 60 Vbeta primers and 13 Jbeta primers went into the PCR. Using immunoSEQ multiplex PCR, the repertoire was profiled, and TCRdb retains in-frame clones only, with some absent. The table lists more than 140,000 clones, roughly four fifths of them singletons. The material sequenced was PBMCs. The source is a man aged 18 to 30 in good health and CMV-seropositive.

The genes are TRBV5-1 and TRBJ2-5, with D maybe TRBD2 (5 bases). The J call may be in error: the DNA end matches TRBJ2-7 better. Germline V gene data show CDR1 as SGHRS and CDR2 as YFSETQ. The CDR3 is made up of 16 amino acids. CDR3 sequence reads: CASSRGGRGPDNEQYF. The CDR3 region has the DNA TGCGCCAGCAGCCGGGGTGGGAGAGGCCCCGATAACGAGCAGTACTTC.

The CDR3 DNA reads as TGTGCCAGTAGTAAAGGACAGGGTTGGACAGATACGCAGTATTTT. Translating it yields CASSKGQGWTDTQYF. The J gene is TRBJ2-3, the V gene TRBV19; TRBD1 matches 8 bases. Germline V gives CDR1 LNHDA, CDR2 SQIVND (reference sequence). With V trimmed by 4 bases and J by 3 bases, 6 bases remained unmatched. The CDR3 is made up of 15 amino acids.

J is TRBJ2-7 and V is TRBV5-1, with D perhaps matching TRBD1 (5 bases). The CDR3 loop spans 14 amino acids. CDR1 SGHRS and CDR2 YFSETQ come from the germline V gene. V gave up 4 bases and J gave up 5 bases, with 16 bases separating them. The DNA of the CDR3 is TGCGCCAGCAGCCCTCAGGGTTCTGCTGACGAGCAGTACTTC. Translation gives CASSPQGSADEQYF.

This clone showed up just once. The chain links TRBV5-1 to TRBJ2-1, with a tentative D call TRBD2 (6 bases). Looked up from germline, CDR1 is SGHRS and CDR2 is YFSETQ. The CDR3 spans 14 residues. V was shortened by 5 bases and J by 0 bases, with 9 bases between the two germline ends. CDR3 residues: CASSIGSSYNEQFF. The DNA for the CDR3 is TGCGCCAGCAGTATCGGGAGCTCCTACAATGAGCAGTTCTTC.

This chain connects TRBV29-1 to TRBJ1-5; 7 bases match TRBD1. The trim removed 5 bases at V and 2 bases at J, leaving 9 bases unmatched. Germline V gives CDR1 SQVTM, CDR2 ANQGSEA. The CDR3 has 15 amino acids. CDR3: CSVSTGVWGNQPQHF. The CDR3, as DNA: TGCAGCGTTTCCACAGGGGTTTGGGGCAATCAGCCCCAGCATTTT.

The V and J genes are TRBV19 and TRBJ2-1; tentatively, D is TRBD1 (6 bases). V was trimmed by 7 bases and J by 10 bases, leaving 14 bases between them. The CDR3 totals 12 residues. Germline-derived CDR1 and CDR2 are LNHDA and SQIVND (reference sequence). The CDR3 DNA reads as TGTGCCAGTACCGAAACAGGGAGCGAGCAGTTCTTC. Its protein is CASTETGSEQFF.

The chain is built from TRBV9 and TRBJ1-6; 7 nucleotides match TRBD1. CDR1 and CDR2 from the germline V gene are SGDLS and YYNGEE. The CDR3 totals 14 residues. V dropped 4 bases and J dropped 7; count of bases not matched to a gene: 5. CDR3 protein: CASSQNRGNSPLHF. CDR3 coding DNA: TGTGCCAGCAGCCAAAACAGGGGAAATTCACCCCTCCACTTT.

The gene calls are TRBV7-8 and TRBJ2-6; a possible D gene is TRBD1 (5 bases). V dropped 2 bases and J dropped 0 bases, with 11 bases sitting between them. CDR3 length equals 17 residues. From germline, CDR1 is SGHVS and CDR2 FQNEAQ. CDR3 sequence: CASSLLQEISGANVLTF. DNA of the CDR3: TGTGCCAGCAGCTTATTACAGGAGATCTCTGGGGCCAACGTCCTGACTTTC.

This chain joins TRBV6-1 and TRBJ2-7; 10 nucleotides align to TRBD1. J gave up 1 base and V 4 bases, and 10 bases lay outside the gene matches. Looked up from germline, CDR1 is MNHNS and CDR2 is SASEGT. This CDR3 region has 17 residues. CDR3 bases: TGTGCCAGCAGTGGATCAACCGGGACAGGGGATTCCTACGAGCAGTACTTC. Residues: CASSGSTGTGDSYEQYF.

The gene calls are TRBV27 and TRBJ2-7; a weak D match, TRBD2 (5 bases). Germline V CDR1 and CDR2: MNHEY, SMNVEV (reference sequence). CDR3 size: 14 residues. Between the trimmed V and J ends, which lost 3 bases and 2 bases, there was a span of 11 bases. CDR3 loop: CASSFTADAYEQYF. Written as DNA, the CDR3 is TGTGCCAGCAGTTTTACAGCGGATGCCTACGAGCAGTACTTC.

The V and J genes are TRBV9 and TRBJ2-3; 11 bases map to TRBD1. The CDR3 length is 16 residues. The junction had 8 bases not matched to a gene; V was cut back by 3 bases and J by 5 bases. Germline V gives CDR1 SGDLS, CDR2 YYNGEE. In DNA form, the CDR3 reads TGTGCCAGCAGCGCCGGACAGGGGGCGTTTGGAGATACGCAGTATTTT. Translation gives CASSAGQGAFGDTQYF.

The chain is built from TRBV10-3 and TRBJ2-5; a weak D match, TRBD2 (7 bases). CDR1 and CDR2 from the germline V gene are ENHRY and SYGVKD. The V gene lost 6 bases and the J gene lost 5 bases, with 13 bases spanning the gap. The CDR3 is made up of 13 amino acids. CDR3 bases: TGTGCCATCAGGGGGGGGGACAAGGAGACCCAGTACTTC. Its protein product is CAIRGGDKETQYF.

The V and J genes are TRBV28 and TRBJ2-3, with TRBD2 matching 9 bases. The V gene's germline CDR1 is MDHEN and CDR2 SYDVKM. Trimming removed 6 bases from V and 6 bases from J; junction bases left unmatched: 10. This CDR3 has 15 residues. The CDR3 DNA follows: TGTGCCAGCAGCCCCATAGCGGGGGAATGGGATACGCAGTATTTT. This encodes CASSPIAGEWDTQYF.

The chain combines TRBV4-2 with TRBJ2-1; TRBD1 matches 7 bases. Germline loops: CDR1 LGHNA, CDR2 YNFKEQ. The CDR3 contains 15 residues. The V segment lost 4 bases and the J segment 0 bases; nucleotides outside the gene matches: 3. CDR3 loop: CASSPGQTSYNEQFF. As DNA, the CDR3 is TGTGCCAGCAGCCCGGGACAGACCTCCTACAATGAGCAGTTCTTC.

This clone was seen once. The rearrangement links TRBV7-9 to TRBJ2-1, with 7 bases identical to TRBD2. V trimming: 5 bases; J trimming: 9 bases; junction bases outside the gene matches: 10. The CDR3 length is 14 residues. Germline CDR1 and CDR2: SEHNR and FQNEAQ (reference sequence). The CDR3 DNA follows: TGTGCCAGCAGCCTATTGACTAGCCGGTTTGAGCAGTTCTTC. It codes for CASSLLTSRFEQFF.

This clone has a handful of counts. The J gene is TRBJ2-5, the V gene TRBV7-8, with D perhaps matching TRBD2 (5 bases). V was cut by 3 bases and J by 5 bases, with 10 bases left in between. Germline CDR1 and CDR2: SGHVS and FQNEAQ. This CDR3 region has 13 residues. CDR3 region: CASSFEGKETQYF. As DNA, the CDR3 is TGTGCCAGCAGCTTCGAGGGAAAGGAGACCCAGTACTTC.

The chain carries TRBV5-1 and TRBJ2-5; D unclear. The CDR3 contains 16 residues. With 4 bases removed from V and 4 bases from J, the gap between germline ends came to 20 bases. CDR1 is SGHRS, CDR2 YFSETQ, per germline. The CDR3 loop reads CASSPRVAAATETQYF. CDR3 coding DNA: TGCGCCAGCAGCCCCCGGGTGGCAGCTGCAACAGAGACCCAGTACTTC.

The chain is built from TRBV11-2 and TRBJ2-7; TRBD1 agrees at 12 bases. CDR3 length: 14 amino acids. V lost 5 bases and J lost 6; bases outside the gene matches: 5. Germline-derived CDR1 and CDR2 are SGHAT and FQNNGV. CDR3 sequence reads: CASSPGQGASEQYF. As DNA, the CDR3 is TGTGCCAGCAGCCCGGGACAGGGGGCAAGCGAGCAGTACTTC.

J is TRBJ2-7 and V is TRBV29-1, with a possible D match to TRBD2 (6 bases). This CDR3 has 11 residues. Germline CDR1 reads SQVTM; CDR2 reads ANQGSEA. V lost 6 bases and J 6 bases, leaving 12 bases between the germline ends. The CDR3 protein is CSVTGEGEQYF. As DNA, the CDR3 is TGCAGCGTAACGGGAGAAGGCGAGCAGTACTTC.

The rearrangement joins TRBV4-2 to TRBJ1-4, with D perhaps TRBD1 (6 bases). Germline CDR1 LGHNA, CDR2 YNFKEQ. The CDR3 length is 16 residues. V was trimmed by 1 base and J by 4 bases, leaving 13 bases between them. The CDR3 is CASSQVQGQGNEKLFF. In DNA form, the CDR3 reads TGTGCCAGCAGCCAAGTACAGGGTCAGGGTAATGAAAAACTGTTTTTT.

V is TRBV5-7 and J is TRBJ2-4; the match to TRBD2 covers 8 bases. TRBV5-7 is reported as an ORF; its role is uncertain. V was pared by 0 bases and J by 5 bases, with 1 base of the junction left unmatched. This CDR3 has 14 amino acids. CDR3 amino acids: CASSLAGLENIQYF. For the CDR3, the DNA is TGTGCCAGCAGCTTGGCGGGACTAGAAAACATTCAGTACTTC.

V usage is TRBV6-1 and J usage is TRBJ1-1, with TRBD1 identical over 7 bases. Germline-derived CDR1 and CDR2 are MNHNS and SASEGT. The CDR3 covers 16 residues. Losses at the gene ends were 7 bases for V and 1 base for J; bases not matched to a gene: 12. Written as DNA, the CDR3 is TGTGCCAGCACTGACTGGCAGGGGGTTGGGAACACTGAAGCTTTCTTT. It encodes CASTDWQGVGNTEAFF.

The chain combines TRBV28 with TRBJ1-4; D uncertain. The CDR3 is 14 amino acids. V gave up 4 bases and J gave up 5 bases, with 11 bases separating them. The V gene's germline CDR1 is MDHEN and CDR2 SYDVKM. In DNA form, the CDR3 reads TGTGCCAGCAGTTCGGGGATTCCCAATGAAAAACTGTTTTTT. Protein product: CASSSGIPNEKLFF.

Comments on this clone: One junction end disagrees with the germline gene, perhaps due to a read error. The V and J genes are TRBV4-2 and TRBJ2-3; tentatively, D is TRBD2 (5 bases). Germline V gene data show CDR1 as LGHNA and CDR2 as YNFKEQ. The CDR3 length is 15 residues. CDR3 bases: TGTGCCAGCAGCGAAACCCGAGGGAGCAGAGATACGCAGTATTTT. Translating it yields CASSETRGSRDTQYF.

This chain uses TRBV30 with TRBJ2-7, with D perhaps TRBD1 (5 bases). CDR1 is GTSNPN, CDR2 SVGIG, per germline (reference sequence). The CDR3 is 12 residues long. The V and J ends lost 2 bases and 5 bases respectively, with 10 bases between them. CDR3 protein: CAWSNWGNEQYF. As DNA, the CDR3 is TGTGCCTGGAGTAATTGGGGCAACGAGCAGTACTTC.

The rearrangement uses TRBV27 and TRBJ2-1; 9 bases are shared with TRBD2. The V gene's germline CDR1 is MNHEY and CDR2 SMNVEV (reference sequence). This CDR3 region has 14 residues. J lost 9 bases, V lost 8 bases, and 11 bases had no gene match. CDR3 DNA sequence: TGTGCCAGCGCTGGGGGGACTAGCATCGGTGAGCAGTTCTTC. It is translated as CASAGGTSIGEQFF.

This clone showed up just a few times. The chain couples TRBV7-9 to TRBJ1-1, with D unclear. Germline assignment: CDR1 SEHNR and CDR2 FQNEAQ (reference sequence). This CDR3 comprises 13 residues. Trimming stripped 5 bases from V and 2 bases from J, with 9 bases between. The CDR3 loop reads CASSPPSNTEAFF. The DNA of the CDR3 is TGTGCCAGCAGCCCCCCCAGTAACACTGAAGCTTTCTTT. Using reference TRBV7-9 and TRBJ1-1 for the parts outside the CDR3, the full variable domain is DTGVSQNPRHKITKRGQNVTFRCDPISEHNRLYWYRQTLGQGPEFLTYFQNEAQLEKSRLLSDRFSAERPKGSFSTLEIQRTEQGDSAMYLCASSPPSNTEAFFGQGTRLTVV.

V gene TRBV9 combines with J gene TRBJ2-7; TRBD2 aligns across 13 bases. CDR3 length: 15 amino acids. The J segment lost 3 bases and the V segment lost 3 bases, leaving 3 bases of the junction unmatched. Per germline, CDR1 SGDLS and CDR2 YYNGEE. CDR3 DNA sequence: TGTGCCAGCAGCGGCGGACTAGCGGGGGTCTACGAGCAGTACTTC. This translates into CASSGGLAGVYEQYF.

The gene calls are TRBV5-5 and TRBJ2-5, with 8 bases fitting TRBD2. Germline CDR1 is SGHKS and CDR2 is YYEKEE (reference sequence). Trimming at V came to 0 bases and at J to 2 bases, leaving 0 bases not matched to a gene. The CDR3 extends over 14 amino acids. CDR3: CASSLERGQETQYF. For the CDR3, the DNA is TGTGCCAGCAGCTTGGAGCGGGGGCAAGAGACCCAGTACTTC.

J is TRBJ2-2 and V is TRBV6-5; 9 bases agree with TRBD1. This CDR3 region has 16 residues. The junction had 8 bases not matched to a gene; V was cut back by 2 bases and J by 7 bases. The germline V gene encodes CDR1 MNHEY and CDR2 SVGAGI. The CDR3 loop is CASSYARTGVNGELFF. The DNA for the CDR3 is TGTGCCAGCAGTTACGCGAGGACAGGGGTAAACGGGGAGCTGTTTTTT.